The clone carrying this TCR beta chain was picked up many times. The antigen is unknown. The data belong to a study of molecular identifiers for immune sequencing clone quantification. The CDR3 is made up of 14 amino acids. V lost 8 bases and J 1 base, leaving 14 bases between the germline ends. Study-wide results and caveats: Same-barcode identical TCR molecules could make highly expanded clones look smaller than they are.

Methods described previously, with TCR primers listed, were used for bulk TCR libraries. MiXCR, applied by TCRdb to the PCR reads, yields one record per CDR3 protein. The sample has about 40,000 distinct CDR3 sequences; approximately 24% are singletons. The genes are TRBV12-3 or TRBV12-4 and TRBJ2-5; D gene ambiguous. The clonotype was recovered from a human donor in good health. Some libraries in this study had Jurkat cell RNA spiked in. The sequenced sample consisted of naive CD8+ T cells from blood, with Jurkat cell RNA spiked in. Sample subset: FACS-sorted CD8+CD4-CCR7+CD45RA+ naive T cells. The CDR3 DNA reads as TGTGCCAGCTCCACAGCTCAGATCCAAGAGACCCAGTACTTC. It encodes CASSTAQIQETQYF.